The entry below gives a single TCR beta chain sequence along with its context. CDR3 length: 12 residues. From germline, CDR1 is GTSNPN and CDR2 SVGIG (reference sequence). V shed 2 bases, J shed 4 bases, and the junction held 2 bases outside the gene matches. Original methodology: Amplified reference gene primers provided the basis for estimating nucleated cell counts. Measured with immunoSEQ multiplex PCR; TCRdb has only the in-frame clones, and not every one. V and J calls plus clone size are reproduced from that table; the DNA served to infer D and trimming. This sample has approximately 280,000 clones; 90% occur once, and the top ten carry nearly 7%. The data were taken from a study of blood T cell repertoires in COVID-19. Study as a whole: Donors in the United States, Italy and Spain gave samples during acute or convalescent COVID-19.

Seattle enrolled patients during active infection and tracked them longitudinally. The receptor comes from a woman in her thirties with COVID-19, enrolled during active disease. The chain uses TRBV30 and TRBJ2-7; 7 positions match TRBD1. Sequences were obtained from peripheral blood. This CDR3 reads CAWSQGEYEQYF. The DNA for the CDR3 is TGTGCCTGGAGTCAGGGGGAGTACGAGCAGTACTTC.